This TCR beta chain was sequenced in a study of T cell changes during pregnancy in multiple sclerosis. The assay was immunoSEQ multiplex PCR, and TCRdb's table has in-frame clones only and misses some. The data show around 92,000 clones, approximately 94% seen once. This clone turned up a few times. V lost 3 bases and J lost 5, with 14 bases in between. Germline CDR1 reads GTSNPN; CDR2 reads SVGIG (reference sequence). The CDR3 consists of 14 residues. The receptor was isolated from a female donor with multiple sclerosis, enrolled in a pregnancy study. The source material was peripheral blood, sampled after pregnancy. The chain has TRBV30 and TRBJ1-3; D is unclear. CDR3 DNA: TGTGCCTGGAGAGAAACTGGTTCCAGAAACACCATATATTTT. It is translated as CAWRETGSRNTIYF.